This T cell receptor (beta chain) was sequenced in a study of control samples from healthy donors and cancer patients. The sample holds one count of this clone. TCRdb keeps only in-frame clones here, not all; method: immunoSEQ multiplex PCR. The sample records 110,000 to 150,000 clones, 85% to 95% being singletons. The CDR3 has 15 residues. V lost 5 bases and J lost 8; bases outside the gene matches: 14. Germline V gives CDR1 SGHTA, CDR2 FQGNSA. This TCR was sampled from a man aged 60-69 years with colorectal cancer. The chain is built from TRBV7-2 and TRBJ1-2; 7 positions match TRBD1. Sequencing input: PBMCs. The CDR3 reads CASSPREGALKGYTF. The CDR3 DNA sequence: TGTGCCAGCAGCCCACGGGAGGGGGCATTAAAGGGCTACACCTTC.